The 15 T cell receptor beta chains presented below share a single source sample, sequenced in a study of human T cells and chemical hapten exposure. Time point noted: healthy volunteer bleed at 6 weeks. It was unfractionated whole blood from which total RNA was extracted. TCRdb re-called the RACE reads with MiXCR, one entry per CDR3 protein. Among fewer than 85,000 distinct CDR3 sequences listed, over 6.5% were seen once. Input material: whole blood. Source of these receptors: a male donor in good health. Some clones in this sample may be carry-over from other donors' samples.

This clonotype was counted at least ten times. This chain uses TRBV7-3 with TRBJ2-2, with D perhaps TRBD1 (6 bases). V was clipped by 3 bases and J by 4 bases, with 9 bases between them. The CDR3 contains 14 residues. Germline V CDR1 and CDR2: SGHTA, FQGTGA. The CDR3 DNA is TGTGCCAGCAGCTTGACAGGCGGCACCGGGGAGCTGTTTTTT. Its translation is CASSLTGGTGELFF.

This clonotype was detected only once. The chain combines TRBV11-3 with TRBJ2-1, with TRBD1 matching 8 bases. The length of the CDR3 is 16 residues. J was trimmed by 2 bases and V by 5 bases; bases with no gene match: 8. CDR1 is SGHNT, CDR2 YENEEA, per germline. The CDR3 sequence is CASSPPGQETYNEQFF. The DNA for the CDR3 is TGTGCCAGCAGCCCGCCGGGACAGGAGACCTACAATGAGCAGTTCTTC.

This clonotype was observed many times. V and J are TRBV5-6 and TRBJ1-1; D may be TRBD1 (5 bases). The CDR3 spans 15 residues. CDR1 and CDR2 from the germline V gene are SGHDT and YYEEEE. V gave up 2 bases and J gave up 3 bases, with 14 bases separating them. CDR3 DNA sequence: TGTGCCAGCAGCTTCGATTATCAGGGTGACACTGAAGCTTTCTTT. It specifies CASSFDYQGDTEAFF.

This clonotype appeared a few times. V is TRBV5-1 and J is TRBJ2-5, with 10 bases fitting TRBD2. The CDR3 length is 16 residues. Germline CDR1 reads SGHRS; CDR2 reads YFSETQ. The junction had 4 bases not matched to a gene; V was cut back by 0 bases and J by 2 bases. CDR3 sequence: CASSLDTSGVQETQYF. The DNA of the CDR3 is TGCGCCAGCAGCTTGGACACTAGCGGGGTACAAGAGACCCAGTACTTC.

This clonotype was seen only a few times. This chain links TRBV29-1 with TRBJ2-4; no firm D call. This CDR3 is built from 13 residues. Germline V gene sequence: CDR1 SQVTM, CDR2 ANQGSEA. The V end lost 3 bases, the J end lost 2 bases, and 8 bases lay between the germline ends. The CDR3 loop is CSVERISKNIQYF. As DNA, the CDR3 is TGCAGCGTTGAGCGTATATCCAAAAACATTCAGTACTTC.

In this sample, this clonotype turned up a few times. The chain recombines TRBV27 with TRBJ2-3; possible D gene TRBD1, 6 bases. Trimming shortened V by 2 bases and J by 0 bases, and 18 bases separated the two germline ends. The CDR3 loop spans 18 amino acids. The germline gives CDR1 MNHEY, CDR2 SMNVEV (reference sequence). The CDR3, as DNA: TGTGCCAGCAGTTTAACAGGGCCCCGATTAAGTAGCACAGATACGCAGTATTTT. Its protein product is CASSLTGPRLSSTDTQYF.

Only a few counts were recorded for this clonotype. V is TRBV18 and J is TRBJ1-1; 10 bases align to TRBD1. Germline loops: CDR1 KGHSH, CDR2 LQKENI. The CDR3 runs 16 residues. With V trimmed by 4 bases and J by 3 bases, 8 bases remained unmatched. CDR3 nucleotide sequence: TGTGCCAGCTCACACCGGGACAGGGGAACCTACACTGAAGCTTTCTTT. Translating gives CASSHRDRGTYTEAFF.

The V and J genes are TRBV12-3 or TRBV12-4 and TRBJ1-5; maybe TRBD1 (5 bases). This CDR3 contains 14 residues. The germline V and J ends were trimmed by 2 bases and 6 bases, with 11 bases remaining between them. CDR3: CASSLMGEGQPQHF. The CDR3 DNA follows: TGTGCCAGCAGTTTAATGGGGGAAGGTCAGCCCCAGCATTTT.

The table lists this clonotype with a few counts. The chain carries TRBV10-3 and TRBJ1-1; D unresolved. V shed 5 bases and J shed 1 base, with 17 bases lying between them. CDR1 and CDR2 from the germline V gene are ENHRY and SYGVKD. CDR3 length: 16 residues. The CDR3 DNA sequence: TGTGCCATCAGTCTCCGGGCTCCGGCGGCGAACACTGAAGCTTTCTTT. Its translation is CAISLRAPAANTEAFF.

This clonotype was seen only a few times. The chain joins TRBV7-7 to TRBJ2-1; D is unresolved. V lost 5 bases, J lost 3 bases, and 11 bases lay in between. Germline V gene lookup returns CDR1 SSHAT and CDR2 FNYEAQ (reference sequence). The CDR3 runs to 14 residues. The CDR3 nucleotides are TGTGCCAGCAGCCCCTCGACTGGCTACAATGAGCAGTTCTTC. Its protein is CASSPSTGYNEQFF.

The chain recombines TRBV10-3 with TRBJ2-1; TRBD2 matches at 14 bases. Germline CDR1 ENHRY, CDR2 SYGVKD. CDR3 size: 17 residues. Trimming at V came to 4 bases and at J to 6 bases, leaving 8 bases not matched to a gene. The CDR3 region has the DNA TGTGCCATCAGTGCCCTACCCGGGACTAGCGGGGGCAATGAGCAGTTCTTC. It specifies CAISALPGTSGGNEQFF.

This clonotype has a handful of counts. The gene calls are TRBV5-1 and TRBJ1-1; TRBD1 matches 10 bases. J lost 6 bases, V lost 4 bases, and 3 bases had no gene match. The germline V gene encodes CDR1 SGHRS and CDR2 YFSETQ. The CDR3 consists of 13 residues. The CDR3 DNA sequence: TGCGCCAGCAGCCACGGACAGGGGGCTGAAGCTTTCTTT. Translated, it gives CASSHGQGAEAFF.

The chain has TRBV5-1 and TRBJ2-3, with unresolved D. Between the trimmed V and J ends, which lost 0 bases and 3 bases, there was a span of 11 bases. This CDR3 contains 15 residues. The germline CDR1 and CDR2 sequences are SGHRS and YFSETQ. The CDR3 nucleotides read TGCGCCAGCAGCTTGGTGGCAGCCCCAACAGATACGCAGTATTTT. Translating gives CASSLVAAPTDTQYF.

This clonotype was counted a few times. J is TRBJ2-7 and V is TRBV18, with 11 bases that match TRBD1. CDR3 length: 16 residues. Germline CDR1 and CDR2: KGHSH and LQKENI. The trim removed 2 bases at V and 3 bases at J, leaving 6 bases unmatched. CDR3 sequence reads: CASSPERTGGYYEQYF. In DNA form, the CDR3 reads TGTGCCAGCTCACCAGAGAGGACAGGGGGCTACTACGAGCAGTACTTC.

This clonotype has at least ten counts. The rearrangement links TRBV4-1 to TRBJ2-7; D is possibly TRBD1 (5 bases). This CDR3 is 14 amino acids long. The V gene's germline CDR1 is MGHRA and CDR2 YSYEKL. The V end lost 1 base, the J end lost 3 bases, and 10 bases lay between the germline ends. The CDR3 region is CASSQVQGYYEQYF. DNA of the CDR3: TGCGCCAGCAGCCAAGTTCAGGGATACTACGAGCAGTACTTC.